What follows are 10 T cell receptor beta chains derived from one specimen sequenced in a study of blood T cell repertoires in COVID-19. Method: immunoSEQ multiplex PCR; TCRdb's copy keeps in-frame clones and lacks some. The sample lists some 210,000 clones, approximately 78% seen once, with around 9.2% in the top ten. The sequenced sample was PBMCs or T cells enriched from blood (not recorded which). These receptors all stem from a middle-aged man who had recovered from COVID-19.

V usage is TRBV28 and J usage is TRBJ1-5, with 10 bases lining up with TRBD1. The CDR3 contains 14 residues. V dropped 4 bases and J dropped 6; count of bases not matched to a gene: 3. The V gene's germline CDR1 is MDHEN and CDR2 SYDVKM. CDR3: CASSSGTGVQPQHF. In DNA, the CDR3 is TGTGCCAGCAGTTCCGGGACAGGGGTTCAGCCCCAGCATTTT.

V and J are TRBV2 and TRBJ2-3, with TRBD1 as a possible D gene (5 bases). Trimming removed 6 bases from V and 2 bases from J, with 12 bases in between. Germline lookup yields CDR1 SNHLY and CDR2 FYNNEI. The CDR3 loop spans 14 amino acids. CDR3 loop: CASSKGPHTDTQYF. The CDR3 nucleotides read TGTGCCAGCAGCAAGGGGCCCCACACAGATACGCAGTATTTT. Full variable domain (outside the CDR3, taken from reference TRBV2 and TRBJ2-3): EPEVTQTPSHQVTQMGQEVILRCVPISNHLYFYWYRQILGQKVEFLVSFYNNEISEKSEIFDDQFSVERPDGSNFTLKIRSTKLEDSAMYFCASSKGPHTDTQYFGPGTRLTVL.

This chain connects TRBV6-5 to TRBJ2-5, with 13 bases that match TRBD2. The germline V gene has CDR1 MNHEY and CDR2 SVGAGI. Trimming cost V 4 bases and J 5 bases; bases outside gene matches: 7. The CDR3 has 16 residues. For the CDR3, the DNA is TGTGCCAGCAGTTCTTGGACTAGCGGGAGTGACGAGACCCAGTACTTC. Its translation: CASSSWTSGSDETQYF.

Here the CDR3 DNA reads TGTGCCAGCAGTTACGGTTCTGTACGGGGTGGGTATGGCTACACCTTC. It yields the protein CASSYGSVRGGYGYTF. This rearrangement joins TRBV6-5 to TRBJ1-2; D ambiguous. This CDR3 comprises 16 residues. The V and J ends lost 2 bases and 5 bases respectively, with 18 bases between them. Germline V gives CDR1 MNHEY, CDR2 SVGAGI.

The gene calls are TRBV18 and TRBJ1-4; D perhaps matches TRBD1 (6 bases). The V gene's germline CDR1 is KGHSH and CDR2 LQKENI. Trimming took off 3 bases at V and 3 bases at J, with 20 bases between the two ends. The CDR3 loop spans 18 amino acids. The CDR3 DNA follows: TGTGCCAGCTCACCCGGGACATACCATTTTTCCGCTAATGAAAAACTGTTTTTT. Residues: CASSPGTYHFSANEKLFF.

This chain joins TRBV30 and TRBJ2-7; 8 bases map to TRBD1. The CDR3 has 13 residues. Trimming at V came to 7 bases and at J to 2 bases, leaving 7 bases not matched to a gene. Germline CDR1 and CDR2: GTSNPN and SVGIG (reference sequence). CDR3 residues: CALTNRGTYEQYF. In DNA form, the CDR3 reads TGTGCCTTAACTAACAGGGGGACCTACGAGCAGTACTTC.

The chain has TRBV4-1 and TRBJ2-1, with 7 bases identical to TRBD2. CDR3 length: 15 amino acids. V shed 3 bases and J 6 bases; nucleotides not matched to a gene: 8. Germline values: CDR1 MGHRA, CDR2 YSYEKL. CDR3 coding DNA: TGCGCCAGCAGCCAGGGAGGGCCACTAGTCAATGAGCAGTTCTTC. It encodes CASSQGGPLVNEQFF.

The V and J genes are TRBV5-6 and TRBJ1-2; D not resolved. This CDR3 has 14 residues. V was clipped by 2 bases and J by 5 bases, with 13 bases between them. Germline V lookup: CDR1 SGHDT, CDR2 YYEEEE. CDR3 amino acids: CASSFRGIDYGYTF. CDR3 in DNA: TGTGCCAGCAGCTTTCGGGGAATTGATTATGGCTACACCTTC.

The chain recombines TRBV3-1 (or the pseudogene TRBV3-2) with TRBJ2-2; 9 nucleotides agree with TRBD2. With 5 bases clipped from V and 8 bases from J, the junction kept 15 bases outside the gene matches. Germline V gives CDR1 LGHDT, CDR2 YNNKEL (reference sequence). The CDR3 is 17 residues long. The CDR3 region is CASSADRLAAKRGELFF. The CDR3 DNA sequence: TGTGCCAGCAGCGCAGATAGACTAGCGGCCAAACGGGGGGAGCTGTTTTTT.

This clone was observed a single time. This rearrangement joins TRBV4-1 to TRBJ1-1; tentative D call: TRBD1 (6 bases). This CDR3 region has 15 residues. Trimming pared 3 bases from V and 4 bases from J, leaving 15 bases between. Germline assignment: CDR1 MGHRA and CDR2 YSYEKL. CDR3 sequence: CASSQGAGAATEAFF. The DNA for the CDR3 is TGCGCCAGCAGCCAGGGGGCAGGGGCGGCCACTGAAGCTTTCTTT.